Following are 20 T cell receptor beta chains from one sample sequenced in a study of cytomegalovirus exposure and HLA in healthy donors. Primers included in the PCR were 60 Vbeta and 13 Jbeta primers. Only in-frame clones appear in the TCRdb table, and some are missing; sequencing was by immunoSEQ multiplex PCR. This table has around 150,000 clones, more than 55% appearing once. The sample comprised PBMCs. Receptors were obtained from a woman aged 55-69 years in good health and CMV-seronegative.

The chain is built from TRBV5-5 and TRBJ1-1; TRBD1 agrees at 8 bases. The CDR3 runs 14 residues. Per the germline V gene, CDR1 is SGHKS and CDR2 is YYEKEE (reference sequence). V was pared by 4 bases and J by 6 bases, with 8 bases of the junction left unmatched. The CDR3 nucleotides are TGTGCCAGCAGCAGACAGGGGAGGTTGGCTGAAGCTTTCTTT. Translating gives CASSRQGRLAEAFF. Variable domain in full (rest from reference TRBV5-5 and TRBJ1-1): DAGVTQSPTHLIKTRGQQVTLRCSPISGHKSVSWYQQVLGQGPQFIFQYYEKEERGRGNFPDRFSARQFPNYSSELNVNALLLGDSALYLCASSRQGRLAEAFFGQGTRLTVV.

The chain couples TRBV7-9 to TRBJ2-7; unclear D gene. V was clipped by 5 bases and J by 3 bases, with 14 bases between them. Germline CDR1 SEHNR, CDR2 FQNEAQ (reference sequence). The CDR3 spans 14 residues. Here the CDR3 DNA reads TGTGCCAGCAGCCTAACAGAGTTAATCTACGAGCAGTACTTC. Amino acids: CASSLTELIYEQYF.

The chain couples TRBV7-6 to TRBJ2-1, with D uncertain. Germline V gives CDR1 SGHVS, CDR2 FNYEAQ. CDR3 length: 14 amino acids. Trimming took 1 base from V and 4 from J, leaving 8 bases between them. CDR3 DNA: TGTGCCAGCAGCTTAGACTACGGATACAATGAGCAGTTCTTC. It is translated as CASSLDYGYNEQFF.

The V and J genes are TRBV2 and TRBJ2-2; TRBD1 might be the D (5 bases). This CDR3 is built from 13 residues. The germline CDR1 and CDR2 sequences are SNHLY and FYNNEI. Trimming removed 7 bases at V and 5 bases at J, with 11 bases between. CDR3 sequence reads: CASNPGWTGELFF. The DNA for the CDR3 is TGTGCCAGCAACCCAGGGTGGACCGGGGAGCTGTTTTTT.

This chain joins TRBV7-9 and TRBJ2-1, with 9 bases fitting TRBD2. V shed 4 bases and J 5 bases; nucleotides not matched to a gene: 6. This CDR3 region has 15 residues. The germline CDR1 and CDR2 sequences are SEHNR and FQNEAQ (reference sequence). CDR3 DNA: TGTGCCAGCAGCTCCCTAGCGGGGATTGACAATGAGCAGTTCTTC. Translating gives CASSSLAGIDNEQFF.

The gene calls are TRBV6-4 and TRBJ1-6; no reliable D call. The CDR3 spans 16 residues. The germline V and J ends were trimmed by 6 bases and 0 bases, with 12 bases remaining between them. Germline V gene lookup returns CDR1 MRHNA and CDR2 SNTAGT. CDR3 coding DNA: TGTGCCAGCAGGATCAGTAAAAGCTCCTATAATTCACCCCTCCACTTT. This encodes CASRISKSSYNSPLHF.

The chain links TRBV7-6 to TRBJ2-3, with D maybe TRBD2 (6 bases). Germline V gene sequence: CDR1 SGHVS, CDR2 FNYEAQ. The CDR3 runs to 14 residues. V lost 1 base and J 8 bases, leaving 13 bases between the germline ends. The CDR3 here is CASSLGQGAGTQYF. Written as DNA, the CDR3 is TGTGCCAGCAGCTTAGGGCAGGGAGCGGGTACGCAGTATTTT.

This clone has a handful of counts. The CDR3 is CASSLSGGAAFQETQYF. The CDR3, as DNA: TGTGCCAGCAGCTTATCGGGGGGGGCCGCATTCCAAGAGACCCAGTACTTC. V gene TRBV7-2 combines with J gene TRBJ2-5; 8 bases match TRBD2. Germline-derived CDR1 and CDR2 are SGHTA and FQGNSA. The CDR3 has 17 amino acids. J gave up 1 base and V 2 bases, and 9 bases lay outside the gene matches.

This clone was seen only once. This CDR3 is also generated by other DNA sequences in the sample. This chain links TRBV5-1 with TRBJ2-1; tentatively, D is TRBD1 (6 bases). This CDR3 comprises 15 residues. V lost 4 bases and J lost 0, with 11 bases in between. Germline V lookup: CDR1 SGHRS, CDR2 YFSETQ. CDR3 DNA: TGCGCCAGCAGCCTGGACAGCAGCTCCTACAATGAGCAGTTCTTC. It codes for CASSLDSSSYNEQFF.

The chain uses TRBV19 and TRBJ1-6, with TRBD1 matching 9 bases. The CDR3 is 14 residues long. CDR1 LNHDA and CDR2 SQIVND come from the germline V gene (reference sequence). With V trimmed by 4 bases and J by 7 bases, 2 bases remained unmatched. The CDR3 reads CASSKGQGNSPLHF. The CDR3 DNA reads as TGTGCCAGTAGTAAAGGACAGGGGAATTCACCCCTCCACTTT.

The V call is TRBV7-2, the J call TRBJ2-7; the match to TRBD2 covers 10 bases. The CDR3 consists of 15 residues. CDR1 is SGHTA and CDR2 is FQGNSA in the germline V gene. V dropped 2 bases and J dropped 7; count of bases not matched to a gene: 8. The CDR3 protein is CASSLSGRGMGEQYF. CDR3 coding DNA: TGTGCCAGCAGCTTAAGCGGGAGGGGGATGGGGGAGCAGTACTTC.

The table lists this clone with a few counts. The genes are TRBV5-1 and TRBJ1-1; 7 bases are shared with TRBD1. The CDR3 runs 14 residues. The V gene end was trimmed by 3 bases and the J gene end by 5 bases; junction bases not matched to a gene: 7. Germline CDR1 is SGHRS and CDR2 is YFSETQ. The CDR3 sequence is CASSSAGGGTEAFF. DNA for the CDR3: TGCGCCAGCAGCTCCGCAGGGGGAGGAACTGAAGCTTTCTTT.

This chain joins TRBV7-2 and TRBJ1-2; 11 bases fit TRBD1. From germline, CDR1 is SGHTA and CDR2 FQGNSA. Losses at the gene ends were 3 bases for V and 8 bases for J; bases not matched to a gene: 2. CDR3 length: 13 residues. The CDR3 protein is CASSLDRGLGYTF. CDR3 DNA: TGTGCCAGCAGCTTGGACAGGGGGCTCGGCTACACCTTC.

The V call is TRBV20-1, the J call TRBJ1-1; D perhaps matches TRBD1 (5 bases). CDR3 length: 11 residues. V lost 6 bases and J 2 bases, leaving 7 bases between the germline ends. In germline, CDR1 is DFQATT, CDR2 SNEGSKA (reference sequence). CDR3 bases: TGCAGTGCCAGGGTAAACACTGAAGCTTTCTTT. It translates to CSARVNTEAFF.

CDR3 region: CASSLDGYTEAFF. CDR3 DNA sequence: TGCGCCAGCAGCTTGGACGGTTACACTGAAGCTTTCTTT. This chain connects TRBV5-1 to TRBJ1-1; D remains unclear. Trimming cost V 0 bases and J 3 bases, with 6 bases left between them. This CDR3 contains 13 residues. Germline V gene sequence: CDR1 SGHRS, CDR2 YFSETQ.

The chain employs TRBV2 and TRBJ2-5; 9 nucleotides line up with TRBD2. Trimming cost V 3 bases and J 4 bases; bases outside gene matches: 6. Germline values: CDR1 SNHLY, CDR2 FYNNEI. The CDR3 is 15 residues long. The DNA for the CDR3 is TGTGCCAGCAGTGAGCGTAGCGGGAGTGTAGAGACCCAGTACTTC. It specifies CASSERSGSVETQYF. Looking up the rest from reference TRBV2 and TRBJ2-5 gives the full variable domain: EPEVTQTPSHQVTQMGQEVILRCVPISNHLYFYWYRQILGQKVEFLVSFYNNEISEKSEIFDDQFSVERPDGSNFTLKIRSTKLEDSAMYFCASSERSGSVETQYFGPGTRLLVL.

CDR3 sequence (DNA): TGTGCCAGCAGCTTGGCCGGGACAGGGGGAGGGCAGTACTTC. Translation: CASSLAGTGGGQYF. The chain combines TRBV5-4 with TRBJ2-7; 11 bases are shared with TRBD1. CDR1 is SGHNT and CDR2 is YYREEE in the germline V gene (reference sequence). V lost 0 bases to trimming and J lost 9 bases; unmatched junction nucleotides: 5. CDR3 length: 14 residues.

CDR3 in amino acids: CASSLVGNTIYF. As DNA, the CDR3 is TGTGCCAGCAGTTTAGTAGGAAACACCATATATTTT. This chain connects TRBV27 to TRBJ1-3, with D unresolved. Germline V gives CDR1 MNHEY, CDR2 SMNVEV (reference sequence). With 2 bases removed from V and 4 bases from J, the gap between germline ends came to 3 bases. The CDR3 is 12 residues long.

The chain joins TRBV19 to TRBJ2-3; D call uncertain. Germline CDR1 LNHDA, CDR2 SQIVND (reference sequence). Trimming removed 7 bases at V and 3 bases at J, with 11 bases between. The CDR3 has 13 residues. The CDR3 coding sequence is TGTGCCAGTAAGCTGGCGAGGACAGATACGCAGTATTTT. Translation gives CASKLARTDTQYF.

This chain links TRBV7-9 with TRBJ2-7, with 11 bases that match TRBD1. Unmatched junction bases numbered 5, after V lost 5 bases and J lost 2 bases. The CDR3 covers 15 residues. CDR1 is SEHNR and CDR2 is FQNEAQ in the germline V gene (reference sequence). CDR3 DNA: TGTGCCAGCAGCCCTACGGGACAGGGGGCCTACGAGCAGTACTTC. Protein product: CASSPTGQGAYEQYF.